What follows are 11 T cell receptor beta chains derived from one specimen sequenced in a study of blood T cell repertoires in COVID-19 (dated by TCRdb to 2018 to 2020). Library preparation was by the immunoSEQ multiplex PCR assay. TCRdb's version of the immuneACCESS table is confined to in-frame rearrangements and falls short of the full clone set. An unresolved V gene accounts for under half of the shortfall where checked; the remainder is of unknown origin. Recorded for this sample are about 64,000 clones; roughly 93% of them occurred a single time. Together, the top ten hold 1.5% to 2% of the sample. Sequencing input: peripheral blood. All receptors derive from a human donor in a cohort sampled during active COVID-19.

The chain combines TRBV28 with TRBJ2-5; D is uncertain. This CDR3 is built from 11 residues. Trimming pared 6 bases from V and 8 bases from J, leaving 10 bases between. The V gene's germline CDR1 is MDHEN and CDR2 SYDVKM. CDR3 protein: CASSPSSTQYF. As DNA, the CDR3 is TGTGCCAGCAGCCCAAGTAGCACCCAGTACTTC.

This chain links TRBV27 with TRBJ2-2; 9 positions match TRBD1. J was trimmed by 6 bases and V by 5 bases; bases with no gene match: 7. The V gene's germline CDR1 is MNHEY and CDR2 SMNVEV (reference sequence). This CDR3 is 15 amino acids long. CDR3 sequence reads: CASSIWTGAPGELFF. In DNA form, the CDR3 reads TGTGCCAGCAGTATATGGACAGGGGCCCCCGGGGAGCTGTTTTTT.

This sequence joins TRBV12-3 or TRBV12-4 and TRBJ2-7; D not resolved. V lost 3 bases, J lost 4 bases, and 4 bases lay in between. The CDR3 totals 11 residues. CDR3: CASSFLYEQYF. The CDR3 nucleotides read TGTGCCAGCAGTTTCTTATACGAGCAGTACTTC.

The chain has TRBV11-2 and TRBJ2-3, with a possible D match to TRBD1 (5 bases). V was trimmed by 5 bases and J by 3 bases, leaving 18 bases between them. In germline, CDR1 is SGHAT, CDR2 FQNNGV. This CDR3 has 16 amino acids. The CDR3, as DNA: TGTGCCAGCAGCCAAACCCGACAGCCAGTAACAGATACGCAGTATTTT. Protein product: CASSQTRQPVTDTQYF. Using reference TRBV11-2 and TRBJ2-3 for the parts outside the CDR3, the full variable domain is EAGVAQSPRYKIIEKRQSVAFWCNPISGHATLYWYQQILGQGPKLLIQFQNNGVVDDSQLPKDRFSAERLKGVDSTLKIQPAKLEDSAVYLCASSQTRQPVTDTQYFGPGTRLTVL.

This clone showed up just a few times. The V call is TRBV2, the J call TRBJ2-7; tentatively, D is TRBD2 (7 bases). CDR3 size: 12 residues. The V end lost 11 bases, the J end lost 3 bases, and 14 bases lay between the germline ends. Germline assignment: CDR1 SNHLY and CDR2 FYNNEI. CDR3 DNA sequence: TGTGCCGTACCAGGGGAGGGCTACGAGCAGTACTTC. It is translated as CAVPGEGYEQYF.

This chain uses TRBV1 with TRBJ2-2; the table's D call, TRBD1, has no DNA check behind it. TRBV1 is reported as a pseudogene. This CDR3 has 17 amino acids. CDR3 bases: TGCACCAGCAGCCACCCAGGGGGCTACTTGAACACCGGGGAGCTGTTTTTT. Its translation: CTSSHPGGYLNTGELFF.

The chain employs TRBV19 and TRBJ2-3; TRBD2 matches at 9 bases. This CDR3 comprises 15 residues. CDR1 and CDR2 (germline): LNHDA, SQIVND (reference sequence). V lost 5 bases to trimming and J lost 3 bases; unmatched junction nucleotides: 6. CDR3 sequence: CASSFSGSRTDTQYF. CDR3 sequence (DNA): TGTGCCAGTAGTTTTAGCGGGAGCCGGACAGATACGCAGTATTTT.

V is TRBV6-5 and J is TRBJ1-2; no firm D call. Germline assignment: CDR1 MNHEY and CDR2 SVGAGI. V lost 6 bases to trimming and J lost 7 bases, with 18 bases between them. The CDR3 has 14 residues. The CDR3 region has the DNA TGTGCCAGCAGGGTCGATCGGGAACGGGGTGGCTACACCTTC. Protein: CASRVDRERGGYTF.

The genes are TRBV7-9 and TRBJ2-1, with 10 bases that match TRBD2. The CDR3 runs 18 residues. With V trimmed by 2 bases and J by 7 bases, 14 bases remained unmatched. Germline CDR1 reads SEHNR; CDR2 reads FQNEAQ (reference sequence). The CDR3 coding sequence is TGTGCCAGCAGCTTACCCCGACGCCTAGCGGGAGTGGTGAATGAGCAGTTCTTC. It encodes CASSLPRRLAGVVNEQFF.

The chain employs TRBV19 and TRBJ1-1; D may be TRBD1 (5 bases). Germline V gene data show CDR1 as LNHDA and CDR2 as SQIVND (reference sequence). V lost 6 bases to trimming and J lost 0 bases, with 8 bases between them. The CDR3 length is 13 residues. DNA for the CDR3: TGTGCCAGTAGGAGGACAATGAACACTGAAGCTTTCTTT. Translated, it gives CASRRTMNTEAFF.

This clone was recorded a few times. This sequence joins TRBV27 and TRBJ1-5; 8 bases fit TRBD1. Germline V gene sequence: CDR1 MNHEY, CDR2 SMNVEV (reference sequence). The length of the CDR3 is 19 residues. Trimming at V came to 0 bases and at J to 2 bases, leaving 12 bases not matched to a gene. DNA for the CDR3: TGTGCCAGCAGTTTATCGAGGCAGGGGGCAAAAAGGGGCAATCAGCCCCAGCATTTT. Its protein is CASSLSRQGAKRGNQPQHF.